The sequence of this T cell receptor (beta chain) was determined in a study of T cells in women clearing cervical HPV infection. Sequencing was performed with immunoSEQ multiplex PCR; in TCRdb, only in-frame clones are kept and a portion is missing. The sample has about 30,000 clones. Regarding this clone: The read is 3 residues too short to cover the CDR3 end, so that end is filled in from the germline J gene.

Germline CDR1 reads SNHLY; CDR2 reads FYNNEI. V gave up 7 bases and J gave up 0 bases; unmatched junction bases: 3. The CDR3 is 14 residues long. V usage is TRBV2 and J usage is TRBJ2-1; TRBD2 aligns across 7 bases. Sample: blood buffy coat. The source is a woman aged 18 to 75 with a cervical HPV16 infection that either progressed to CIN3+ or cleared (not recorded which). Incomplete CDR3 DNA: TGTGCCAGCACTAGCGGCTTCTCCTACAATGAG. This sequence encodes CASTSGFSYNE. The CDR3 in its entirety is CASTSGFSYNEQFF.